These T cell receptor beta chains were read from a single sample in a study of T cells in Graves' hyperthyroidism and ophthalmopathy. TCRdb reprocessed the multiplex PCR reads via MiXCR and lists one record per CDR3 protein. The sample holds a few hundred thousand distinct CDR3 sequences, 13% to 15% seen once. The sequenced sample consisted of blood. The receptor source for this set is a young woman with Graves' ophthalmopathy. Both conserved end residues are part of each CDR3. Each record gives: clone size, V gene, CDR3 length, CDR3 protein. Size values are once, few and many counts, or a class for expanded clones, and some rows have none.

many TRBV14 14 CASSHRALNTEAFF
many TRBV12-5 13 CASGRELGDIQYF
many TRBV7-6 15 CASSLGGTGTGGQYF
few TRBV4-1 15 CASSPLAGANRPQHF
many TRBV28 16 CASRPRGTGSNQPQHF
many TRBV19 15 CASSVSGARDTEAFF
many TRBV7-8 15 CASQSRTGGNQPQHF
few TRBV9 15 CASSVATTPTDTQYF
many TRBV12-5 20 CASGLVLWGTADSGANVLTF
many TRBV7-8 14 CASSLLGAGEPQHF
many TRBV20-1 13 CSTGANGNSPLHF
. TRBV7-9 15 CASSLDTTGNTEAFF
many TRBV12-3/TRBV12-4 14 CASAGASGDNEQFF
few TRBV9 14 CASSGLAGVYEQYF
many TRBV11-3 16 CASSPGRGGDTGELFF
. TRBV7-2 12 CASSLRVVGLFF
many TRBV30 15 CAWSPGLAGDNEQFF
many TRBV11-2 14 CASSLDWGRETQYF
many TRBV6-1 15 CASSSLAGKLNEQFF
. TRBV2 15 CASSEGTSGNSPLHF
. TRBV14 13 CASSHTAGNTIYF
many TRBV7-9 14 CASSTGTSGRTQYF
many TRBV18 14 CASSPAAENYGYTF
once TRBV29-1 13 CSVVGHGGEKLFF
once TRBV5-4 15 CASSRSGGPRDTQYF
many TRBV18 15 CASSPPGQQDYGYTF
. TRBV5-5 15 CASSLVSGPAQPQHF
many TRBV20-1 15 CSASRLALGPETQYF
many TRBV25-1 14 CASAQGQINYEQYF